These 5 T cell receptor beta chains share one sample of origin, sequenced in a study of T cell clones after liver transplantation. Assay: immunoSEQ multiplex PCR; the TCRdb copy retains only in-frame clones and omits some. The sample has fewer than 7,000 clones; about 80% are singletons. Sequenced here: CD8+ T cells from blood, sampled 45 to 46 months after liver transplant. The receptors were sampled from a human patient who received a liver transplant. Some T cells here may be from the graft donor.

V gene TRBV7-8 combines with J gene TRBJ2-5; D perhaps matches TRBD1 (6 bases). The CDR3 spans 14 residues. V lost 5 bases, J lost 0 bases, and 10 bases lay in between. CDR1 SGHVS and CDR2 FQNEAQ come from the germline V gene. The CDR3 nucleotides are TGTGCCAGCAGCCTCGACAGGTACCAAGAGACCCAGTACTTC. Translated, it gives CASSLDRYQETQYF.

The CDR3 DNA follows: TGTGCCAGCAACGAAATAGCGGGAGGCCCCTCGGGCGAGCAGTACTTC. Translated, it gives CASNEIAGGPSGEQYF. The chain carries TRBV7-2 and TRBJ2-7; TRBD2 matches at 10 bases. Germline assignment: CDR1 SGHTA and CDR2 FQGNSA. CDR3 size: 16 residues. Germline trimming cut 7 bases from V and 6 bases from J; bases unmatched to any gene: 15.

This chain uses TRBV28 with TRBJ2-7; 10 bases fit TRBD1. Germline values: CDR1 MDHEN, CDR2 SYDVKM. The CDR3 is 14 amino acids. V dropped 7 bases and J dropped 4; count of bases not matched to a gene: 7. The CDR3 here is CASKTPGQGYEQYF. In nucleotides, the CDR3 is TGTGCCAGCAAAACACCGGGACAGGGGTACGAGCAGTACTTC.

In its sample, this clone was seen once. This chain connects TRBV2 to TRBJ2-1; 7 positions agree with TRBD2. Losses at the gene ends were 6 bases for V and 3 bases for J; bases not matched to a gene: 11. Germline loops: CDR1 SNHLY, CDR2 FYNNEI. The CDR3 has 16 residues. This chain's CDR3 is CASSDSQRDFYNEQFF. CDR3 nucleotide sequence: TGTGCCAGCAGCGACTCCCAGCGGGATTTCTACAATGAGCAGTTCTTC.

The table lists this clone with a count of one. The CDR3: CASSPFDPGEGYNEQFF. CDR3 coding DNA: TGTGCCAGTAGCCCCTTCGACCCGGGAGAGGGGTACAATGAGCAGTTCTTC. The chain is built from TRBV19 and TRBJ2-1; tentatively, D is TRBD2 (6 bases). This CDR3 has 17 amino acids. Germline V gene sequence: CDR1 LNHDA, CDR2 SQIVND (reference sequence). The V end lost 6 bases, the J end lost 4 bases, and 22 bases lay between the germline ends.